This T cell receptor (beta chain) was captured in a study of vaccination and CD4 T cells after COVID-19. V was clipped by 7 bases and J by 5 bases; unmatched bases: 19. CDR1 is SNHLY, CDR2 FYNNEI, per germline. CDR3 size: 17 residues. This clonotype was observed a few times. Its antigen is as yet unknown. Treatment: approximately 9-day PBMC culture with coronavirus spike peptide pools or control peptides (ViraFEST assay). Researchers used the Oncomine TCR Beta short-read assay to sequence DNA from cultured CD4+ T cells. From the PCR reads, TCRdb called clonotypes with MiXCR, one entry per CDR3 protein. The sample has some 10,000 distinct CDR3 sequences, about 61% seen once.

This clonotype was obtained from a human donor who had recovered from COVID-19. This chain connects TRBV2 to TRBJ2-5; 7 bases are a match to TRBD2. Sequencing was done on a sample of CD4+ T cells from blood, cultured in vitro. The CDR3 reads CASTGLLAGVDWETQYF. The CDR3 DNA follows: TGTGCCAGCACCGGCCTTTTGGCGGGAGTGGATTGGGAGACCCAGTACTTC.